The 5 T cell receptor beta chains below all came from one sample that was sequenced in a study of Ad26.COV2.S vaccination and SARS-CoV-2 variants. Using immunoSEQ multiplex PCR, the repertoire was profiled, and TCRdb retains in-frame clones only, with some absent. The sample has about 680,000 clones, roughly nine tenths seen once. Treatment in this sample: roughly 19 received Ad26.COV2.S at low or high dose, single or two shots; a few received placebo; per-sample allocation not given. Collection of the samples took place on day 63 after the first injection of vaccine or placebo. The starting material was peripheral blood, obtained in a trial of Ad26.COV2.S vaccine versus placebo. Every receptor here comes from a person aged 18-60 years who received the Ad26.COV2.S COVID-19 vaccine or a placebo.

As DNA, the CDR3 is TGTGCCAGCAGCTCCGGGACCGCCAATGAGCAGTTCTTC. Translated: CASSSGTANEQFF. The chain carries TRBV2 and TRBJ2-1, with D possibly called TRBD1 or TRBD2 (5 bases each). Germline CDR1 and CDR2: SNHLY and FYNNEI. V was pared by 6 bases and J by 6 bases, with 12 bases between. The CDR3 runs to 13 residues.

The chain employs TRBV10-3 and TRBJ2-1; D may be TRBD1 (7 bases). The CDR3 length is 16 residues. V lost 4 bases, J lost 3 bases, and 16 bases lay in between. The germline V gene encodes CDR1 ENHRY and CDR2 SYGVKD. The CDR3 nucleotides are TGTGCCATCAGTGGCCTAGGGGGGACAGACTACAATGAGCAGTTCTTC. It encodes CAISGLGGTDYNEQFF.

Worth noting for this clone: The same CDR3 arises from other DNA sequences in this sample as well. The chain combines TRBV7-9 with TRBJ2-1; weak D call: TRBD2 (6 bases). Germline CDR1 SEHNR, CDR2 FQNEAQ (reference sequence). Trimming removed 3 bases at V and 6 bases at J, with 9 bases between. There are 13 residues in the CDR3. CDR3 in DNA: TGTGCCAGCAGCTTGGGGACTTTCAATGAGCAGTTCTTC. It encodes CASSLGTFNEQFF.

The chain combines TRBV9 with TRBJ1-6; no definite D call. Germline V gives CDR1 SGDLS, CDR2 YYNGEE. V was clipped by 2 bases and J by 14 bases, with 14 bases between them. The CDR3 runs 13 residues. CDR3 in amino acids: CASSVDLARALHF. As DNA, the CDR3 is TGTGCCAGCAGCGTGGACCTCGCTAGAGCCCTCCACTTT.

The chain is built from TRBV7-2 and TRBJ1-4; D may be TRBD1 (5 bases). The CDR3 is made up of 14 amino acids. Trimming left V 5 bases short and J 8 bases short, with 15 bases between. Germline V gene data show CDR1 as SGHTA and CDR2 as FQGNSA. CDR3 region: CASSLRGGGEKLFF. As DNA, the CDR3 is TGTGCCAGCAGCCTACGTGGGGGAGGAGAAAAACTGTTTTTT.